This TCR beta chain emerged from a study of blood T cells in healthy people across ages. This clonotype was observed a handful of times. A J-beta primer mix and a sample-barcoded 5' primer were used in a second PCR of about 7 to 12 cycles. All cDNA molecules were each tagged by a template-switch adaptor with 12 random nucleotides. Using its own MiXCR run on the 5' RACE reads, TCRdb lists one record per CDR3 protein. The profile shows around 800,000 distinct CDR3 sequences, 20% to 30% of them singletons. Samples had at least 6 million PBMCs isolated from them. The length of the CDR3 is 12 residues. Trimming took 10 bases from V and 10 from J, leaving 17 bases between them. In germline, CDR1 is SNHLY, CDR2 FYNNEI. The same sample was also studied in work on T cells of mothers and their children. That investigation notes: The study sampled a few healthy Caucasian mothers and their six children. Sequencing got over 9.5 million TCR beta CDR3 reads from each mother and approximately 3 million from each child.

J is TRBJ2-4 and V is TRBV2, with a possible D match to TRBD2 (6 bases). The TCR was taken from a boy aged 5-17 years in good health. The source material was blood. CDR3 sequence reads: CATENRDSIQYF. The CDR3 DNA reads TGTGCCACCGAAAACCGGGACTCTATTCAGTACTTC. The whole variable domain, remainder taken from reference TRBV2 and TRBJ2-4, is EPEVTQTPSHQVTQMGQEVILRCVPISNHLYFYWYRQILGQKVEFLVSFYNNEISEKSEIFDDQFSVERPDGSNFTLKIRSTKLEDSAMYFCATENRDSIQYFGAGTRLSVL.